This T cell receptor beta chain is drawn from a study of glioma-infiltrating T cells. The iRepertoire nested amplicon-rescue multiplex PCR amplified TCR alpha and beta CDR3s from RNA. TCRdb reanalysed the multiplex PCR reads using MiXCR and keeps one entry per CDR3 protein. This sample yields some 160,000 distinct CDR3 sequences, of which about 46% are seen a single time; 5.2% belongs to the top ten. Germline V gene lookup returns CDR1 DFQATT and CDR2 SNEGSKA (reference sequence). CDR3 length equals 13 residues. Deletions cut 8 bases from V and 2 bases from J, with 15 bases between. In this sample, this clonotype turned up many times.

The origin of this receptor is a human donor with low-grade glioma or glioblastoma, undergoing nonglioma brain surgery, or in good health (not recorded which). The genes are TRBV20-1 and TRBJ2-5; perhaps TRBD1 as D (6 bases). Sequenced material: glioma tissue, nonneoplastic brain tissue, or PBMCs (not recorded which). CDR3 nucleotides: TGCAGTTCCTTTAGGGGGAGACAAGAGACCCAGTACTTC. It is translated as CSSFRGRQETQYF.